This is a list of T cell receptor beta chains from one sample in a study of T cell repertoires in cytomegalovirus infection. TCRdb reprocessed the reads with MiXCR, giving one entry per CDR3 protein. The profile shows roughly 200,000 distinct CDR3 sequences, approximately 38% of them singletons. Antigens of these TCRs are unknown. The sequences come from CD8+ T cells from cultured PBMCs, collected from culture after CMV antigen stimulation. These TCRs come from a human donor in good health (CMV status not recorded). Some clones in this sample may be carry-over from other donors' samples. Both conserved end residues are part of each CDR3. A D gene is named only where the DNA matches it firmly. Size is omitted from some rows. Given values are once, few, many or a class for expanded clones.

size: few; J: TRBJ2-5; D: -; V: TRBV6-5; CDR3: CASSYSGTFGETQYF; DNA: TGTGCCAGCAGTTACTCGGGTACCTTTGGGGAGACCCAGTACTTC
size: -; J: TRBJ2-2; D: -; V: TRBV7-4; CDR3: CASSLVRTGELFF; DNA: TGTGCCAGCAGCTTAGTTAGAACCGGGGAGCTGTTTTTT
size: -; J: TRBJ1-2; D: TRBD1; V: TRBV28; CDR3: CASSIRDRVFYGYTF; DNA: TGTGCCAGCAGTATCCGGGACAGGGTCTTCTATGGCTACACCTTC
size: few; J: TRBJ2-1; D: -; V: TRBV7-6; CDR3: CASSPHGRGSSYNEQFF; DNA: TGTGCCAGCAGCCCCCATGGTCGCGGCTCTTCCTACAATGAGCAGTTCTTC
size: -; J: TRBJ2-7; D: TRBD1; V: TRBV29-1; CDR3: CSVAPTGNSYEQYF; DNA: TGCAGCGTTGCTCCGACAGGGAATTCATACGAGCAGTACTTC
size: few; J: TRBJ2-4; D: TRBD2; V: TRBV7-8; CDR3: CASSLAGGEAKNIQYF; DNA: TGTGCCAGCAGCTTAGCTGGGGGGGAAGCCAAAAACATTCAGTACTTC
size: few; J: TRBJ1-4; D: -; V: TRBV19; CDR3: CASSQQGVKVGLFF; DNA: TGTGCCAGTAGTCAACAGGGAGTTAAGGTGGGGCTGTTTTTT
size: -; J: TRBJ2-1; D: -; V: TRBV24-1; CDR3: CATIGPNNEQFF; DNA: TGTGCCACCATTGGACCAAACAATGAGCAGTTCTTC
size: few; J: TRBJ1-1; D: -; V: TRBV7-6; CDR3: CASSLKGGGTEAFF; DNA: TGTGCCAGCAGCTTAAAGGGGGGGGGGACTGAAGCTTTCTTT
size: -; J: TRBJ1-1; D: -; V: TRBV7-9; CDR3: CASSPRGNLEAFF; DNA: TGTGCCAGCAGCCCCCGTGGGAATCTAGAAGCTTTCTTT
size: -; J: TRBJ2-2; D: TRBD2; V: TRBV27; CDR3: CASSLAGENTGELFF; DNA: TGTGCCAGCAGTTTAGCGGGGGAGAACACCGGGGAGCTGTTTTTT
size: -; J: TRBJ2-3; D: -; V: TRBV25-1; CDR3: CASTESVTQYF; DNA: TGTGCCAGCACAGAGAGCGTGACGCAGTATTTT
size: few; J: TRBJ1-1; D: -; V: TRBV11-2; CDR3: CASSLPPGTEIWNTEAFF; DNA: TGTGCCAGCAGCTTACCCCCAGGGACGGAAATATGGAACACTGAAGCTTTCTTT
size: few; J: TRBJ2-1; D: -; V: TRBV6-2/TRBV6-3; CDR3: CASSWLATGEQFF; DNA: TGTGCCAGCAGTTGGCTAGCGACGGGTGAGCAGTTCTTC
size: -; J: TRBJ2-7; D: TRBD1; V: TRBV7-6; CDR3: CASSPNRGDEQYF; DNA: TGTGCTAGCAGTCCTAACAGGGGGGACGAGCAGTACTTC
size: -; J: TRBJ1-4; D: -; V: TRBV27; CDR3: CASSGPGAAEKLFF; DNA: TGTGCCAGCAGTGGTCCGGGCGCCGCTGAAAAACTGTTTTTT
size: -; J: TRBJ2-7; D: -; V: TRBV9; CDR3: CASSVSRSAPSYEQYF; DNA: TGTGCCAGCAGCGTTTCAAGGAGCGCTCCCTCCTACGAGCAGTACTTC
size: -; J: TRBJ2-2; D: -; V: TRBV7-9; CDR3: CASSLDPSLLGELFF; DNA: TGTGCCAGCAGCTTAGACCCTAGCCTGCTCGGGGAGCTGTTTTTT
size: many; J: TRBJ1-2; D: -; V: TRBV5-1; CDR3: CASSKGPFPVYGYTF; DNA: TGCGCCAGCAGCAAAGGACCTTTTCCCGTTTATGGCTACACCTTC
size: many; J: TRBJ2-7; D: -; V: TRBV4-2; CDR3: CASSPRRSGRGYEQYF; DNA: TGTGCCAGCAGCCCCCGTCGGAGCGGCCGTGGGTACGAGCAGTACTTC
size: -; J: TRBJ2-3; D: TRBD2; V: TRBV7-2; CDR3: CASQRLAGGTDTQYF; DNA: TGTGCCAGTCAAAGACTAGCGGGAGGCACAGATACGCAGTATTTT
size: many; J: TRBJ1-5; D: TRBD1; V: TRBV29-1; CDR3: CSVLLSGTVGQPQHF; DNA: TGCAGCGTGCTCCTTTCCGGGACAGTCGGTCAGCCCCAGCATTTT
size: few; J: TRBJ1-5; D: TRBD1; V: TRBV7-6; CDR3: CASSTYPTGTGEPQPQHF; DNA: TGTGCCAGCAGCACCTACCCCACCGGGACAGGGGAGCCTCAGCCCCAGCATTTT
size: -; J: TRBJ2-4; D: -; V: TRBV6-4; CDR3: CASSDSLQQNIQYF; DNA: TGTGCCAGCAGTGACAGCCTCCAACAAAACATTCAGTACTTC
size: -; J: TRBJ2-6; D: -; V: TRBV7-6; CDR3: CASSSLGGRASGANVLTF; DNA: TGTGCCAGCAGCTCACTCGGAGGCAGGGCCTCCGGGGCCAACGTCCTGACTTTC
size: -; J: TRBJ1-1; D: -; V: TRBV27; CDR3: CASSLGGGSTEAFF; DNA: TGTGCCAGCAGTTTAGGCGGGGGCAGTACTGAAGCTTTCTTT
size: -; J: TRBJ1-2; D: -; V: TRBV27; CDR3: CASSPGGRNYGYTF; DNA: TGTGCCAGCAGTCCTGGGGGCCGGAACTATGGCTACACCTTC
size: -; J: TRBJ2-5; D: TRBD1; V: TRBV9; CDR3: CASSVRPGTAPEETQYF; DNA: TGTGCCAGCAGCGTAAGACCCGGGACAGCCCCCGAGGAGACCCAGTACTTC
size: -; J: TRBJ1-1; D: -; V: TRBV27; CDR3: CASSLPGAEAFF; DNA: TGTGCCAGCAGTTTACCCGGGGCTGAAGCTTTCTTT
size: -; J: TRBJ1-1; D: -; V: TRBV11-2; CDR3: CASSRRTDTEAFF; DNA: TGTGCCAGCAGCCGAAGGACAGACACTGAAGCTTTCTTT
size: -; J: TRBJ2-7; D: -; V: TRBV27; CDR3: CAIGARAYFHEQYF; DNA: TGTGCCATCGGGGCCAGAGCCTATTTCCACGAGCAGTACTTC
size: many; J: TRBJ1-1; D: -; V: TRBV27; CDR3: CASSLLGGTEAFF; DNA: TGTGCCAGCAGCTTATTGGGAGGGACTGAAGCTTTCTTT
size: -; J: TRBJ2-1; D: -; V: TRBV7-3; CDR3: CASSLLRSGEQFF; DNA: TGTGCCAGCAGCTTGCTCAGAAGTGGTGAGCAGTTCTTC
size: -; J: TRBJ1-6; D: -; V: TRBV7-9; CDR3: CASSDITGSSYNSPLHF; DNA: TGTGCCAGCAGCGATATCACAGGCAGCTCCTATAATTCACCCCTCCACTTT
size: few; J: TRBJ2-7; D: TRBD2; V: TRBV19; CDR3: CASTLGAGAYEQYF; DNA: TGTGCCAGTACCCTCGGAGCGGGAGCGTACGAGCAGTACTTC
size: once; J: TRBJ2-6; D: -; V: TRBV28; CDR3: CASTGLGANVLTF; DNA: TGTGCCAGCACGGGGCTTGGGGCCAACGTCCTGACTTTC
size: many; J: TRBJ2-3; D: TRBD2; V: TRBV27; CDR3: CASSRALLAGGWDTQYF; DNA: TGTGCCAGCAGCAGAGCACTCCTAGCGGGGGGTTGGGATACGCAGTATTTT
size: few; J: TRBJ2-3; D: -; V: TRBV10-3; CDR3: CAISEGRYTDTQYF; DNA: TGTGCCATCAGTGAGGGTCGCTACACAGATACGCAGTATTTT
size: -; J: TRBJ2-2; D: -; V: TRBV5-4; CDR3: CASSLPVGVNAGELFF; DNA: TGTGCCAGCAGCTTACCCGTGGGAGTAAATGCCGGGGAGCTGTTTTTT
size: -; J: TRBJ1-2; D: -; V: TRBV29-1; CDR3: CSVVGGANYGYTF; DNA: TGCAGCGTTGTCGGGGGGGCGAACTATGGCTACACCTTC
size: -; J: TRBJ1-1; D: -; V: TRBV5-6; CDR3: CASSLVPEGAEAFF; DNA: TGTGCCAGCAGCTTGGTCCCCGAGGGTGCTGAAGCTTTCTTT